The 8 T cell receptor beta chains in this list originate from one sample, sequenced in a study of blood T cell repertoires in COVID-19. Clones were sequenced by immunoSEQ multiplex PCR, and TCRdb holds only the in-frame ones, with some missing. Of fewer than 65,000 clones listed, approximately 80% were seen once; the top ten hold about 25%. Sequences were obtained from peripheral blood. These receptors all come from a human donor in a cohort sampled during active COVID-19.

This clone was seen a few times. The rearrangement joins TRBV29-1 to TRBJ2-1, with 8 bases lining up with TRBD2. Per germline, CDR1 SQVTM and CDR2 ANQGSEA. CDR3 size: 17 residues. V lost 6 bases, J lost 2 bases, and 15 bases stayed unmatched. The CDR3 here is CSVLGGGGRSTYNEQFF. The CDR3 bases are TGCAGCGTCCTAGGTGGCGGCGGGAGGTCTACCTACAATGAGCAGTTCTTC.

The chain joins TRBV5-1 to TRBJ2-3; maybe TRBD1 (5 bases). V was trimmed by 4 bases and J by 2 bases, leaving 20 bases between them. Germline CDR1 reads SGHRS; CDR2 reads YFSETQ. The CDR3 contains 17 residues. The CDR3 is CASSTQGGHSPTDTQYF. The CDR3 coding sequence is TGCGCCAGCAGCACCCAGGGCGGTCATAGCCCCACAGATACGCAGTATTTT.

V is TRBV5-5 and J is TRBJ1-6; D is unclear. There are 16 residues in the CDR3. CDR1 is SGHKS, CDR2 YYEKEE, per germline (reference sequence). The V and J ends lost 0 bases and 7 bases respectively, with 14 bases between them. In DNA, the CDR3 is TGTGCCAGCAGCTTGGTTCCCGGATCGGGAAATTCACCCCTCCACTTT. It codes for CASSLVPGSGNSPLHF.

CDR3 nucleotides: TGTGCCAGCAGTTTACGGGGGGGAAACTATGGCTACACCTTC. This codes for CASSLRGGNYGYTF. The gene calls are TRBV28 and TRBJ1-2; perhaps TRBD1 as D (5 bases). Trimming cost V 2 bases and J 2 bases, with 9 bases left between them. Germline V gives CDR1 MDHEN, CDR2 SYDVKM. The CDR3 is made up of 14 amino acids.

A remark on this clone: The junction differs from germline at one of its ends, possibly a read error. The chain has TRBV7-7 and TRBJ2-1, with 9 bases matching TRBD2. The CDR3 is 15 residues long. The germline gives CDR1 SSHAT, CDR2 FNYEAQ (reference sequence). CDR3 residues: CASSLIGGGGNEQFF. The CDR3 bases are TGTGCTAGCAGCTTGATAGGCGGGGGGGGCAATGAGCAGTTCTTC.

This clone was picked up a small number of times. The rearrangement uses TRBV7-9 and TRBJ2-1; the match to TRBD1 covers 8 bases. There are 15 residues in the CDR3. Germline V gene lookup returns CDR1 SEHNR and CDR2 FQNEAQ (reference sequence). Germline trimming cut 6 bases from V and 4 bases from J; bases unmatched to any gene: 8. CDR3 in amino acids: CASSPPGQGYNEQFF. The CDR3 DNA is TGTGCCAGCAGTCCCCCCGGACAGGGTTACAATGAGCAGTTCTTC.

The V gene is TRBV12-3 or TRBV12-4, the J gene TRBJ1-5, with D unresolved. Trimming took 3 bases from V and 7 from J, leaving 7 bases between them. This CDR3 contains 12 residues. The CDR3: CASSFGLQPQHF. As DNA, the CDR3 is TGTGCCAGCAGTTTCGGACTCCAGCCCCAGCATTTT.

V and J are TRBV11-2 and TRBJ2-5; TRBD2 matches 12 bases. V lost 2 bases and J lost 5; bases outside the gene matches: 6. This CDR3 spans 16 amino acids. Germline CDR1 reads SGHAT; CDR2 reads FQNNGV. CDR3 amino acids: CASSLSRTSGVETQYF. The CDR3 DNA reads as TGTGCCAGCAGCTTATCCCGGACTAGCGGGGTGGAGACCCAGTACTTC.